Below are 28 T cell receptor beta chains sequenced from a single sample in a study of post-analysis software for immune sequencing data. Study-level points and caveats: Five or six TRBV segments (TRBV5-6, TRBV5-1 and TRBV20-1 among them) occurred more frequently in patients than in controls.

TCR beta libraries were prepared from cDNA with unique molecular identifiers. TCRdb recomputed calls from the PCR reads with MiXCR, one row per CDR3 protein. The repertoire holds around 710,000 distinct CDR3 sequences, with just over 45% as singletons. The antigens for these receptors are not known. Sequenced input: blood. These receptors were collected from a girl aged 5 to 17 with multiple sclerosis.

The chain uses TRBV12-3 or TRBV12-4 and TRBJ1-5; D is possibly TRBD1 (5 bases). Trimming cost V 5 bases and J 9 bases, with 11 bases left between them. This CDR3 has 12 residues. The CDR3 DNA reads as TGTGCCAGCAGTCCTTGGGACTCGCCCCAGCATTTT. Translating it yields CASSPWDSPQHF.

Points on this clonotype: The DNA is omitted, as the CDR3 cannot be located on it reliably, and the CDR3 follows TCRdb's listing. The V and J genes are TRBV24-1 and TRBJ2-1; TRBD1 was called by the table and not checked on the DNA. From germline, CDR1 is KGHDR and CDR2 SFDVKD. Ends included, the CDR3 has 21 residues. The CDR3: CATRGWGNATMSSSSAKLWFF.

This clonotype showed up just a few times. The genes are TRBV5-1 and TRBJ2-7, with 7 bases that match TRBD2. J was trimmed by 1 base and V by 8 bases; bases with no gene match: 21. The CDR3 is 18 residues long. Germline CDR1 is SGHRS and CDR2 is YFSETQ. This CDR3 is CASSPEGGVPLSSYEQYF. In nucleotides, the CDR3 is TGCGCCAGTTCTCCCGAGGGAGGGGTGCCCCTATCTTCCTACGAGCAGTACTTC.

There are a few counts of this clonotype. The chain joins TRBV29-1 to TRBJ2-1; D is ambiguous. This CDR3 spans 12 amino acids. The V and J ends lost 0 bases and 3 bases respectively, with 3 bases between them. Germline loops: CDR1 SQVTM, CDR2 ANQGSEA. This CDR3 is CSVEDGYNEQFF. The CDR3 DNA reads as TGCAGCGTTGAAGATGGCTACAATGAGCAGTTCTTC.

This chain links TRBV12-3 or TRBV12-4 with TRBJ1-1; D possibly corresponds to TRBD1 (5 bases). The CDR3 runs to 12 residues. V gave up 7 bases and J gave up 7 bases, with 13 bases separating them. CDR3 DNA: TGTGCCAGCATTGATAGGGGACGTGAAGCTTTCTTT. Translated: CASIDRGREAFF.

The chain couples TRBV7-9 to TRBJ2-1; no definite D call. CDR3 length equals 12 residues. Germline CDR1 is SEHNR and CDR2 is FQNEAQ (reference sequence). V dropped 11 bases and J dropped 8 bases, with 16 bases sitting between them. The CDR3 region has the DNA TGTGCCTCAGGCAGGTTTAGGGATGAGCAGTTCTTC. Translation gives CASGRFRDEQFF. The full variable domain, with the rest looked up from reference TRBV7-9 and TRBJ2-1, is DTGVSQNPRHKITKRGQNVTFRCDPISEHNRLYWYRQTLGQGPEFLTYFQNEAQLEKSRLLSDRFSAERPKGSFSTLEIQRTEQGDSAMYLCASGRFRDEQFFGPGTRLTVL.

Many counts were recorded for this clonotype. The rearrangement joins TRBV9 to TRBJ2-3; 10 nucleotides agree with TRBD2. Trimming cost V 3 bases and J 1 base; bases outside gene matches: 2. The CDR3 covers 15 residues. Germline V gene sequence: CDR1 SGDLS, CDR2 YYNGEE. CDR3 amino acids: CASSAGTSGTDTQYF. CDR3 nucleotide sequence: TGTGCCAGCAGCGCCGGGACTAGCGGCACAGATACGCAGTATTTT.

Written as DNA, the CDR3 is TGTGCCACCAGCAGAGTCGGGAGGACTGCTAGCACAGATACGCAGTATTTT. Translated: CATSRVGRTASTDTQYF. This sequence joins TRBV15 and TRBJ2-3; 7 bases line up with TRBD2. Germline V CDR1 and CDR2: LNHNV, YYDKDF (reference sequence). V was clipped by 1 base and J by 0 bases; unmatched bases: 7. This CDR3 is built from 17 residues.

A remark on this clonotype: At one end the junction does not follow the germline gene, possibly because of a read error. The rearrangement joins TRBV7-7 to TRBJ1-4; D gene unclear. The CDR3 is 13 amino acids. Germline V lookup: CDR1 SSHAT, CDR2 FNYEAQ (reference sequence). CDR3 residues: CASSLGLGEKLFF. DNA of the CDR3: TGTGCTAGCAGCCTTGGACTGGGGGAAAAACTGTTTTTT.

Only a few counts were recorded for this clonotype. The junction shows a germline mismatch at one end, possibly a read error. The V call is TRBV4-1, the J call TRBJ1-4; D gene uncertain. The CDR3 is 15 amino acids. Germline CDR1 MGHRA, CDR2 YSYEKL. The DNA for the CDR3 is TGCGCCAGCAGCCAATCAGGTCTTCTCAATGAAAAACGGTTTTTT. Encoded protein: CASSQSGLLNEKRFF.

The chain employs TRBV6-1 and TRBJ2-6; a weak D match, TRBD2 (5 bases). The CDR3 totals 14 residues. V lost 11 bases, J lost 4 bases, and 15 bases lay in between. Germline assignment: CDR1 MNHNS and CDR2 SASEGT. In DNA form, the CDR3 reads TGTGCCTGCGGAGGCCTCTCGGGGGCCAACGTCCTGACTTTC. Residues: CACGGLSGANVLTF.

This clonotype was counted a few times. The chain carries TRBV2 and TRBJ1-2; D is ambiguous. Germline V gene sequence: CDR1 SNHLY, CDR2 FYNNEI. The CDR3 runs to 15 residues. V dropped 4 bases and J dropped 0 bases, with 12 bases sitting between them. CDR3 coding DNA: TGTGCCAGCAGTGTTACCGAGGGTTCTAACTATGGCTACACCTTC. Translated: CASSVTEGSNYGYTF. Full variable domain (rest looked up from reference TRBV2 and TRBJ1-2): EPEVTQTPSHQVTQMGQEVILRCVPISNHLYFYWYRQILGQKVEFLVSFYNNEISEKSEIFDDQFSVERPDGSNFTLKIRSTKLEDSAMYFCASSVTEGSNYGYTFGSGTRLTVV.

The J gene is TRBJ2-3, the V gene TRBV5-1, with 7 bases identical to TRBD2. The CDR3 loop spans 14 amino acids. With V trimmed by 4 bases and J by 5 bases, 7 bases remained unmatched. Germline V gene data show CDR1 as SGHRS and CDR2 as YFSETQ. In DNA, the CDR3 is TGCGCCAGCAGCGGGCTAGCGGTAGGAGATACGCAGTATTTT. This codes for CASSGLAVGDTQYF.

On this clonotype: One end of the junction is discordant with germline, which a read error may explain. The CDR3 loop reads CAISESAKERFF. The CDR3, as DNA: TGTGCCATCAGTGAGTCCGCCAAGGAGCGGTTCTTC. This chain links TRBV10-3 with TRBJ2-1; D not certain. The germline V gene has CDR1 ENHRY and CDR2 SYGVKD. The CDR3 totals 12 residues.

The rearrangement uses TRBV15 and TRBJ2-7; D remains ambiguous. This CDR3 region has 12 residues. Trimming took 5 bases from V and 3 from J, leaving 8 bases between them. Germline values: CDR1 LNHNV, CDR2 YYDKDF (reference sequence). The DNA for the CDR3 is TGTGCCACCAGCGTAGGGAACTACGAGCAGTACTTC. Its protein product is CATSVGNYEQYF.

The rearrangement links TRBV6-6 to TRBJ2-5; D may be TRBD1 (5 bases). The germline gives CDR1 MNHNY, CDR2 SVGAGI (reference sequence). Deletions cut 6 bases from V and 11 bases from J, with 25 bases between. The CDR3 is 15 residues long. The DNA for the CDR3 is TGTGCCAGCAGGCCCAGGGTCCAGTCCTACAATGAGCAGTACTTC. Its translation is CASRPRVQSYNEQYF.

V and J are TRBV6-2 or TRBV6-3 and TRBJ2-1, with 9 bases lining up with TRBD1. With V trimmed by 2 bases and J by 7 bases, 6 bases remained unmatched. The CDR3 covers 15 residues. In germline, CDR1 is MNHEY, CDR2 SVGEGT. The CDR3 sequence: CASSYGQGINNEQFF. DNA for the CDR3: TGTGCCAGCAGTTACGGACAGGGGATTAATAATGAGCAGTTCTTC.

This chain joins TRBV7-2 and TRBJ2-1, with a possible D match to TRBD2 (6 bases). Trimming stripped 1 base from V and 6 bases from J, with 13 bases between. Germline CDR1 is SGHTA and CDR2 is FQGNSA. CDR3 length: 15 residues. Written as DNA, the CDR3 is TGTGCCAGCAGCTTAGGCGGGACGGTGGGCAATGAGCAGTTCTTC. Its translation: CASSLGGTVGNEQFF. The full variable domain, with the rest looked up from reference TRBV7-2 and TRBJ2-1, is GAGVSQSPSNKVTEKGKDVELRCDPISGHTALYWYRQSLGQGLEFLIYFQGNSAPDKSGLPSDRFSAERTGGSVSTLTIQRTQQEDSAVYLCASSLGGTVGNEQFFGPGTRLTVL.

This rearrangement joins TRBV18 to TRBJ2-1, with TRBD2 matching 10 bases. CDR1 KGHSH and CDR2 LQKENI come from the germline V gene. V shed 4 bases and J 7 bases; nucleotides not matched to a gene: 7. The CDR3 sequence is 15 residues long. CDR3 protein: CASSQAGGRRNEQFF. Here the CDR3 DNA reads TGTGCCAGCTCACAAGCGGGAGGGAGAAGGAATGAGCAGTTCTTC. Together with reference TRBV18 and TRBJ2-1, the CDR3 gives the full variable domain: NAGVMQNPRHLVRRRGQEARLRCSPMKGHSHVYWYRQLPEEGLKFMVYLQKENIIDESGMPKERFSAEFPKEGPSILRIQQVVRGDSAAYFCASSQAGGRRNEQFFGPGTRLTVL.

The chain carries TRBV12-3 or TRBV12-4 and TRBJ1-1; no firm D call. The CDR3 is made up of 11 amino acids. V lost 3 bases, J lost 5 bases, and 4 bases lay in between. The CDR3 is CASSFVTEAFF. The CDR3 nucleotides are TGTGCCAGCAGTTTCGTAACTGAAGCTTTCTTT.

Note on this clonotype: This may be a read error: a much more frequent sequence differs by one nucleotide. This chain links TRBV20-1 with TRBJ2-7; 11 bases map to TRBD2. CDR1 and CDR2 (germline): DFQATT, SNEGSKA (reference sequence). The CDR3 spans 13 residues. CDR3 loop: CSARTSGTYGQYF. DNA for the CDR3: TGCAGTGCTAGGACTAGCGGGACCTACGGGCAGTACTTC.

V and J are TRBV6-6 and TRBJ1-1, with D unresolved. Between the trimmed V and J ends, which lost 4 bases and 4 bases, there was a span of 10 bases. This CDR3 contains 13 residues. In germline, CDR1 is MNHNY, CDR2 SVGAGI (reference sequence). CDR3 nucleotide sequence: TGTGCCAGCAGTTCCCAAGTTGGCACTGAAGCTTTCTTT. Its protein is CASSSQVGTEAFF.

This clonotype was found a few times. The CDR3 is CASSLDTSQETQYF. The CDR3 DNA sequence: TGCGCCAGCAGCCTAGACACGAGCCAAGAGACCCAGTACTTC. The chain employs TRBV4-3 and TRBJ2-5; D not resolved. Germline V lookup: CDR1 LGHNA, CDR2 YSLEER. V gave up 4 bases and J gave up 1 base, with 10 bases separating them. The CDR3 runs 14 residues.

There are a few counts of this clonotype. The chain uses TRBV15 and TRBJ2-1; unclear D gene. Between the trimmed V and J ends, which lost 4 bases and 7 bases, there was a span of 8 bases. The CDR3 has 12 amino acids. Germline V gives CDR1 LNHNV, CDR2 YYDKDF (reference sequence). Here the CDR3 reads CATSTHTNEQFF. CDR3 DNA: TGTGCCACCAGCACCCATACAAATGAGCAGTTCTTC.

A few counts support this clonotype. The V and J genes are TRBV12-3 or TRBV12-4 and TRBJ2-1, with TRBD2 matching over 7 bases. The ends lost 7 bases at V and 8 bases at J; junction bases unmatched: 17. This CDR3 has 16 residues. The CDR3 sequence is CASTPRDSGLFDEQFF. The CDR3 DNA follows: TGTGCCAGCACCCCGCGGGATAGCGGGCTATTCGATGAGCAGTTCTTC.

This clonotype turned up a few times. The chain joins TRBV29-1 to TRBJ2-7; 9 bases match TRBD2. The better agreement between TRBJ2-5 and the DNA end casts doubt on the J call. The CDR3 is made up of 16 amino acids. The germline CDR1 and CDR2 sequences are SQVTM and ANQGSEA. CDR3 loop: CSVEAIGLAFGETQYF. The CDR3 DNA sequence: TGCAGCGTTGAAGCAATAGGACTAGCGTTCGGAGAGACCCAGTACTTC.

V and J are TRBV6-8 and TRBJ2-6; 10 bases fit TRBD2. In germline, CDR1 is MNHGY, CDR2 SAAAGT. Germline trimming cut 0 bases from V and 0 bases from J; bases unmatched to any gene: 11. The CDR3 is made up of 21 amino acids. The CDR3 coding sequence is TGTGCCAGCAGTTACTCGGTACGCGAGCGGGAGGGCTACTCTGGGGCCAACGTCCTGACTTTC. The encoded protein is CASSYSVREREGYSGANVLTF.

The CDR3 spells CSAKPAGTGYGYTF. The CDR3, as DNA: TGCAGTGCTAAACCCGCAGGGACCGGCTATGGCTACACCTTC. V is TRBV20-1 and J is TRBJ1-2, with D possibly matching TRBD1 (5 bases). This CDR3 has 14 residues. The V gene lost 4 bases and the J gene lost 4 bases, with 16 bases spanning the gap. Germline CDR1 reads DFQATT; CDR2 reads SNEGSKA (reference sequence).